Below, 12 T cell receptor beta chains from the same sample are listed, as sequenced in a study of shared clonotypes between healthy human individuals. Measured with immunoSEQ multiplex PCR; TCRdb has only the in-frame clones, and not every one. The table includes hundreds of thousands of clones, 60% to 80% detected once. The sequenced sample was PBMCs. The receptors come from a woman aged 40 to 50 in good health. Some clones in this sample may be carry-over from other donors' samples.

The gene calls are TRBV4-3 and TRBJ2-5, with 8 bases aligning to TRBD1. The CDR3 runs to 15 residues. Germline CDR1 and CDR2: LGHNA and YSLEER. V lost 0 bases, J lost 5 bases, and 5 bases stayed unmatched. CDR3 amino acids: CASSQDYRGWETQYF. The CDR3 coding sequence is TGCGCCAGCAGCCAAGATTACAGGGGGTGGGAGACCCAGTACTTC.

The J gene is TRBJ1-4, the V gene TRBV7-9; tentatively, D is TRBD1 (6 bases). V lost 5 bases, J lost 0 bases, and 16 bases lay in between. CDR1 and CDR2 (germline): SEHNR, FQNEAQ (reference sequence). The CDR3 totals 17 residues. DNA of the CDR3: TGTGCCAGCAGCCTAGGGGGAGGGACTGCAACTAATGAAAAACTGTTTTTT. This sequence encodes CASSLGGGTATNEKLFF.

The chain employs TRBV2 and TRBJ2-6, with D hard to call. CDR3 size: 13 residues. The germline V gene has CDR1 SNHLY and CDR2 FYNNEI. Trimming stripped 7 bases from V and 5 bases from J, with 9 bases between. CDR3 in DNA: TGTGCCAGCACCCGGGCCCGGGCCAACGTCCTGACTTTC. Encoded protein: CASTRARANVLTF.

This clone was detected only a few times. The chain couples TRBV29-1 to TRBJ2-3; 7 nucleotides line up with TRBD2. This CDR3 comprises 13 residues. CDR1 SQVTM and CDR2 ANQGSEA come from the germline V gene. V dropped 4 bases and J dropped 3; count of bases not matched to a gene: 4. CDR3 coding DNA: TGCAGCGTTGTTGCTAGCGGAACAGATACGCAGTATTTT. Its translation is CSVVASGTDTQYF.

In the case of this clone: Additional DNA sequences in this sample encode the identical CDR3. This sequence joins TRBV9 and TRBJ2-3; 14 nucleotides line up with TRBD2. The J segment lost 4 bases and the V segment lost 5 bases, leaving 3 bases of the junction unmatched. The CDR3 is 15 amino acids. Germline lookup yields CDR1 SGDLS and CDR2 YYNGEE. The CDR3 region is CASSLTSGRADTQYF. As DNA, the CDR3 is TGTGCCAGCAGTTTGACTAGCGGGAGGGCAGATACGCAGTATTTT.

The chain employs TRBV7-2 and TRBJ2-2; TRBD2 agrees at 9 bases. After removal of 5 bases from V and 4 bases from J, the junction contained 5 bases not matched to a gene. CDR1 SGHTA and CDR2 FQGNSA come from the germline V gene. CDR3 size: 15 residues. The CDR3 here is CASSTLAGRTGELFF. The CDR3 DNA sequence: TGTGCCAGCAGCACACTAGCGGGCCGCACCGGGGAGCTGTTTTTT. Looking up the rest from reference TRBV7-2 and TRBJ2-2 gives the full variable domain: GAGVSQSPSNKVTEKGKDVELRCDPISGHTALYWYRQSLGQGLEFLIYFQGNSAPDKSGLPSDRFSAERTGGSVSTLTIQRTQQEDSAVYLCASSTLAGRTGELFFGEGSRLTVL.

CDR3 DNA sequence: TGTGCCTGGAGTGTACCCAGGGGGCACCCCAATCAGCCCCAGCATTTT. Encoded protein: CAWSVPRGHPNQPQHF. V is TRBV30 and J is TRBJ1-5; TRBD1 matches 8 bases. In germline, CDR1 is GTSNPN, CDR2 SVGIG (reference sequence). Losses at the gene ends were 0 bases for V and 3 bases for J; bases not matched to a gene: 7. The CDR3 totals 16 residues.

This clone was seen a handful of times. The chain combines TRBV4-1 with TRBJ2-7; 11 positions match TRBD2. Germline V gives CDR1 MGHRA, CDR2 YSYEKL. J was trimmed by 5 bases and V by 3 bases; bases with no gene match: 3. The CDR3 spans 14 residues. The CDR3 sequence: CASSQGLAVNEQYF. The CDR3 DNA reads TGCGCCAGCAGCCAGGGACTAGCGGTCAACGAGCAGTACTTC.

The chain has TRBV7-2 and TRBJ1-3, with 8 bases lining up with TRBD1. CDR1 and CDR2 from the germline V gene are SGHTA and FQGNSA. The trim removed 5 bases at V and 3 bases at J, leaving 3 bases unmatched. The CDR3 totals 14 residues. The chain's CDR3 is CASSRDRRGNTIYF. The DNA of the CDR3 is TGTGCCAGCAGCCGGGACAGGCGTGGAAACACCATATATTTT.

The chain joins TRBV9 to TRBJ1-5; 7 positions match TRBD1. The V gene's germline CDR1 is SGDLS and CDR2 YYNGEE. The CDR3 loop spans 15 amino acids. The V and J ends lost 3 bases and 2 bases, in that order; junction bases with no gene match: 5. The CDR3 coding sequence is TGTGCCAGCAGCGCGACAGGGAGGGGCAATCAGCCCCAGCATTTT. Encoded protein: CASSATGRGNQPQHF.

The CDR3: CANQAGGSYEQYF. The CDR3 DNA sequence: TGTGCCAACCAAGCGGGAGGGTCCTACGAGCAGTACTTC. This chain uses TRBV28 with TRBJ2-7, with TRBD2 matching 10 bases. This CDR3 region has 13 residues. The V gene's germline CDR1 is MDHEN and CDR2 SYDVKM. V was pared by 10 bases and J by 1 base, with 4 bases of the junction left unmatched.

In regard to this clone: A read error likely explains this, since a far larger clone differs by one base. Additional DNA sequences in this sample encode the identical CDR3. The V and J genes are TRBV30 and TRBJ2-7; a possible D gene is TRBD1 (7 bases). CDR1 GTSNPN and CDR2 SVGIG come from the germline V gene (reference sequence). The CDR3 has 12 residues. CDR3 DNA sequence: TGTGCCTGGGAGGAGGGGGCCAGCCATGAAAACTTC. This gives the protein CAWEEGASHENF.